This TCR beta chain was captured in a study of beta chain features in type 1 diabetes. The investigators reverse transcribed all of the isolated RNA, so they sequenced expressed TCRB transcripts. Clones were sequenced by immunoSEQ multiplex PCR, and TCRdb holds only the in-frame ones, with some missing. The sample consists of around 190,000 clones, 10% to 15% of them appearing once. Sorted populations all had greater than 98% purity. Overall study results and limits: Researchers reported that naive, central memory and Treg TCRB repertoires appeared more similar in patients than in healthy donors.

With regard to this clone: Its antigen is not identified.

The V gene's germline CDR1 is KGHSH and CDR2 LQKENI. Trimming removed 1 base from V and 6 bases from J, with 15 bases in between. The CDR3 covers 15 residues. This chain joins TRBV18 and TRBJ1-1; D is ambiguous. Sequences were obtained from central memory CD4+ T cells from blood. The source of this sequence is a woman younger than 35 in good health. CDR3 nucleotide sequence: TGTGCCAGCTCACCACGATCGGAAACGGGAGCTGAAGCTTTCTTT. Its protein product is CASSPRSETGAEAFF.